The rows below give T cell receptor beta chains drawn from one sample of a study of immune heterogeneity within non-small cell lung tumors. TCRdb redid the calling of the multiplex PCR reads with MiXCR, one entry per CDR3 protein. The sample carries around 5,000 distinct CDR3 sequences, under 25% recorded once. Sequencing was done on a sample of lung tumor tissue. These receptors were taken from an older woman with non-small cell lung cancer. Each CDR3 is given with its conserved first and last residue. The D gene is left open where the match is weak. For some rows the clone size is stated as once, few or many, or as a class when expanded; others skip it.

>TRBV20-1|NA|NA|TRBJ2-7
CSARGDGFEQYF
TGCAGTGCTAGAGGGGACGGTTTCGAGCAGTACTTC
>TRBV6-1|TRBD1|medium-sized|TRBJ1-5
CASSQDRAPNQPQHF
TGTGCCAGCAGCCAGGACAGGGCCCCCAATCAGCCCCAGCATTTT
>TRBV20-1|TRBD2|NA|TRBJ2-3
CSASRTSGSRGDTQYF
TGCAGTGCTAGTAGGACTAGCGGGAGTCGGGGGGATACGCAGTATTTT
>TRBV6-2/TRBV6-3|TRBD1|NA|TRBJ2-1
CASSLNPGQWYNERFF
TGTGCCAGCAGCCTTAACCCGGGACAGTGGTACAATGAGCGGTTCTTC
>TRBV20-1|NA|medium-sized|TRBJ2-7
CSVLRRLGEQYF
TGCAGTGTTTTGCGACGTCTGGGAGAGCAGTACTTC
>TRBV19|NA|medium-sized|TRBJ1-2
CATTGLHYGYTF
TGTGCCACCACCGGACTTCACTATGGCTACACCTTC
>TRBV10-2|NA|large|TRBJ2-7
CASSAPKHIGREGDSYEQYF
TGCGCCAGCAGTGCCCCCAAGCATATTGGGAGAGAGGGAGACTCCTACGAGCAGTACTTC
>TRBV20-1|NA|medium-sized|TRBJ2-7
CSARGSGRAYEQYF
TGCAGTGCCAGAGGGTCGGGCAGGGCGTACGAGCAGTACTTC
>TRBV5-1|NA|medium-sized|TRBJ1-1
CASSSLDIRNTEAFF
TGCGCCAGCAGCTCCCTGGACATAAGGAACACTGAAGCTTTCTTT
>TRBV14|TRBD1|few|TRBJ2-5
CASSPGTGSSWETQYF
TGTGCCAGCAGCCCCGGGACAGGGTCCTCTTGGGAGACCCAGTACTTC
>TRBV28|TRBD1|medium-sized|TRBJ2-7
CASSFGTGGYEQYF
TGTGCCAGCAGTTTCGGGACAGGGGGCTACGAGCAGTACTTC
>TRBV12-3/TRBV12-4|NA|medium-sized|TRBJ1-1
CASSFTQTEAFF
TGTGCCAGCAGTTTTACCCAAACGGAAGCTTTCTTT
>TRBV29-1|TRBD2|NA|TRBJ2-1
CSVDPGGDNEQFF
TGCAGCGTTGACCCGGGAGGGGACAATGAGCAGTTCTTC
>TRBV6-2/TRBV6-3|NA|medium-sized|TRBJ2-3
CASSLVGGVGTDTQYF
TGTGCCAGCAGTCTTGTTGGGGGAGTCGGCACAGATACGCAGTATTTT
>TRBV6-1|TRBD1|medium-sized|TRBJ1-5
CASSAGQGLNQPQHF
TGTGCCAGCAGTGCGGGACAGGGGTTAAATCAGCCCCAGCATTTT
>TRBV20-1|TRBD2|medium-sized|TRBJ2-1
CSAHFLTSGSYNEQFF
TGCAGTGCTCACTTCCTGACTAGCGGGTCTTACAATGAGCAGTTCTTC
>TRBV20-1|TRBD2|medium-sized|TRBJ2-7
CSARDLQASGDSYEQYF
TGCAGTGCTAGAGATCTCCAGGCTAGCGGGGACTCCTACGAGCAGTACTTC
>TRBV14|NA|NA|TRBJ2-5
CASSQAVGETQYF
TGTGCCAGCAGCCAAGCGGTGGGGGAGACCCAGTACTTC
>TRBV20-1|TRBD1|NA|TRBJ2-4
CSVNGQGAGSGENIQYF
TGCAGTGTTAACGGACAGGGGGCGGGTAGCGGGGAAAACATTCAGTACTTC
>TRBV10-3|TRBD2|many|TRBJ2-1
CAIRDPSGSTYNEQFF
TGTGCCATCAGGGACCCTAGCGGGAGTACCTACAATGAGCAGTTCTTC
>TRBV5-1|TRBD1|many|TRBJ2-5
CASAGTGQETQYF
TGCGCCAGCGCTGGGACAGGACAAGAGACCCAGTACTTC
>TRBV9|TRBD1|few|TRBJ1-3
CTSSEGQGRNTIYF
TGTACCAGCAGCGAGGGACAGGGTCGAAACACCATATATTTT
>TRBV9|TRBD1|medium-sized|TRBJ2-5
CASSVDSGQGIVETQYF
TGTGCCAGCAGCGTAGATAGTGGACAGGGGATTGTAGAGACCCAGTACTTC
>TRBV27|NA|medium-sized|TRBJ2-2
CASSLLSGNTGELFF
TGTGCCAGCAGTTTACTCTCCGGGAACACCGGGGAGCTGTTTTTT
>TRBV5-4|TRBD2|NA|TRBJ2-1
CASSPRVAGGNEQFF
TGTGCCAGCAGCCCCCGGGTAGCGGGAGGCAATGAGCAGTTCTTC
>TRBV20-1|TRBD2|medium-sized|TRBJ2-1
CSATDHTGLAGVDEQFF
TGCAGTGCTACCGACCACACGGGACTAGCGGGAGTCGATGAGCAGTTCTTC